These 27 T cell receptor beta chains share one sample of origin, sequenced in a study of technical replicates of blood from several donors. The repertoire was sequenced with immunoSEQ multiplex PCR; TCRdb's copy has only in-frame clones and lacks some. The sample includes tens of thousands of clones, roughly 90% of them seen just once. Material for sequencing was T cells isolated from PBMCs. All receptors come from a human donor in good health.

The V and J genes are TRBV7-3 and TRBJ2-1; 13 bases align to TRBD2. The CDR3 spans 15 residues. Germline loops: CDR1 SGHTA, CDR2 FQGTGA. After removal of 6 bases from V and 6 bases from J, the junction contained 5 bases not matched to a gene. The CDR3 DNA reads TGTGCCAGCAGATCTAGGACTAGCGGGAGCAATGAGCAGTTCTTC. It translates to CASRSRTSGSNEQFF.

The chain uses TRBV7-9 and TRBJ1-2; 7 nucleotides line up with TRBD1. Germline V gene lookup returns CDR1 SEHNR and CDR2 FQNEAQ (reference sequence). CDR3 length: 16 amino acids. J gave up 4 bases and V 5 bases, and 13 bases lay outside the gene matches. CDR3 sequence reads: CASSLSGQDKIYGYTF. CDR3 sequence (DNA): TGTGCCAGCAGCCTAAGCGGACAGGACAAAATCTATGGCTACACCTTC.

The rearrangement links TRBV6-4 to TRBJ2-7, with a tentative D call TRBD1 (6 bases). The CDR3 has 15 residues. Germline V CDR1 and CDR2: MRHNA, SNTAGT. Trimming removed 4 bases at V and 3 bases at J, with 16 bases between. This chain's CDR3 is CASSAPGHLYYEQYF. The CDR3 nucleotides read TGTGCCAGCAGTGCCCCGGGACACCTCTACTACGAGCAGTACTTC.

The chain has TRBV5-6 and TRBJ2-5, with D perhaps matching TRBD1 (5 bases). Germline V CDR1 and CDR2: SGHDT, YYEEEE. The CDR3 length is 14 residues. V was cut by 1 base and J by 9 bases, with 16 bases left in between. CDR3 residues: CASSLLSTVMAQYF. Written as DNA, the CDR3 is TGTGCCAGCAGCTTGTTATCGACAGTTATGGCCCAGTACTTC.

This sequence joins TRBV27 and TRBJ2-4; 11 nucleotides match TRBD2. Germline assignment: CDR1 MNHEY and CDR2 SMNVEV (reference sequence). There are 15 residues in the CDR3. The ends lost 5 bases at V and 3 bases at J; junction bases unmatched: 3. This CDR3 is CASSPGTSGKNIQYF. CDR3 coding DNA: TGTGCCAGCAGTCCCGGGACTAGCGGCAAAAACATTCAGTACTTC.

V usage is TRBV11-2 and J usage is TRBJ2-7, with 8 positions matching TRBD1. The length of the CDR3 is 14 residues. Germline V gene data show CDR1 as SGHAT and CDR2 as FQNNGV. V dropped 7 bases and J dropped 2; count of bases not matched to a gene: 7. CDR3 residues: CASNVQGQAYEQYF. Written as DNA, the CDR3 is TGTGCCAGCAACGTACAGGGACAGGCCTACGAGCAGTACTTC. Together with reference TRBV11-2 and TRBJ2-7, the CDR3 gives the full variable domain: EAGVAQSPRYKIIEKRQSVAFWCNPISGHATLYWYQQILGQGPKLLIQFQNNGVVDDSQLPKDRFSAERLKGVDSTLKIQPAKLEDSAVYLCASNVQGQAYEQYFGPGTRLTVT.

This clone was seen once. The chain has TRBV19 and TRBJ2-6, with D tentatively TRBD1 (6 bases). Germline assignment: CDR1 LNHDA and CDR2 SQIVND (reference sequence). The CDR3 is 17 amino acids. Between the trimmed V and J ends, which lost 7 bases and 0 bases, there was a span of 16 bases. The CDR3 sequence is CASKGQGLTSGANVLTF. The CDR3 DNA reads as TGTGCCAGTAAAGGGCAGGGGTTGACCTCTGGGGCCAACGTCCTGACTTTC.

The chain employs TRBV27 and TRBJ2-7; unclear D gene. Between the trimmed V and J ends, which lost 5 bases and 2 bases, there was a span of 16 bases. CDR3 length: 15 residues. Germline CDR1 and CDR2: MNHEY and SMNVEV (reference sequence). CDR3 bases: TGTGCCAGCAGTCCCAAAATCTACAGTCCCTACGAGCAGTACTTC. Translated: CASSPKIYSPYEQYF.

Points on this clone: One end of the junction does not line up with germline, which may come from a read error. The rearrangement uses TRBV9 and TRBJ1-2; 8 nucleotides match TRBD1. In germline, CDR1 is SGDLS, CDR2 YYNGEE. The CDR3 totals 13 residues. The CDR3 DNA reads TGTGCCAGCAGCGGGACAGGGTTTATTCCGTTCGCCTTC. This sequence encodes CASSGTGFIPFAF.

The chain combines TRBV27 with TRBJ1-2, with 11 bases that match TRBD1. The junction had 6 bases not matched to a gene; V was cut back by 5 bases and J by 4 bases. CDR1 MNHEY and CDR2 SMNVEV come from the germline V gene (reference sequence). The CDR3 spans 15 residues. The CDR3 DNA reads TGTGCCAGCAGTCTATGGGACAGGGGGATCTATGGCTACACCTTC. It specifies CASSLWDRGIYGYTF.

The genes are TRBV27 and TRBJ2-7, with 8 bases fitting TRBD1. The V and J ends lost 6 bases and 3 bases, in that order; junction bases with no gene match: 16. This CDR3 comprises 17 residues. Germline CDR1 is MNHEY and CDR2 is SMNVEV (reference sequence). The CDR3 region has the DNA TGTGCCAGCAGCGTTACTCGTAGGTACAGGGGGGACTACGAGCAGTACTTC. Translation: CASSVTRRYRGDYEQYF.

As regards this clone: Mismatch with germline at one junction end may stem from a read error. The V call is TRBV4-3, the J call TRBJ2-2; 10 nucleotides align to TRBD2. Germline CDR1 is LGHNA and CDR2 is YSLEER. This CDR3 is 17 amino acids long. In DNA form, the CDR3 reads TGCGCCAGCAGCCAAGTACCGGGACTAGCGAACACCAGGGAGCTGTTTTTT. Translated: CASSQVPGLANTRELFF.

The rearrangement joins TRBV2 to TRBJ1-1; 9 bases match TRBD1. V dropped 6 bases and J dropped 3; count of bases not matched to a gene: 2. This CDR3 is built from 13 residues. The germline gives CDR1 SNHLY, CDR2 FYNNEI. The CDR3 region is CASRGQGYTEAFF. DNA for the CDR3: TGTGCCAGCAGGGGACAGGGCTACACTGAAGCTTTCTTT. The variable domain in full, with the rest retrieved from reference TRBV2 and TRBJ1-1, is EPEVTQTPSHQVTQMGQEVILRCVPISNHLYFYWYRQILGQKVEFLVSFYNNEISEKSEIFDDQFSVERPDGSNFTLKIRSTKLEDSAMYFCASRGQGYTEAFFGQGTRLTVV.

The chain combines TRBV19 with TRBJ2-3; perhaps TRBD2 as D (6 bases). Germline V gene data show CDR1 as LNHDA and CDR2 as SQIVND (reference sequence). The CDR3 has 15 residues. The ends were cut back, 5 bases at V and 3 bases at J, with 15 bases in the middle. The CDR3 protein is CASSDTAGSTDTQYF. The CDR3 DNA reads TGTGCCAGTAGTGATACAGCGGGCTCTACAGATACGCAGTATTTT.

This sequence joins TRBV5-1 and TRBJ1-1; D is possibly TRBD1 (5 bases). Between the trimmed V and J ends, which lost 1 base and 0 bases, there was a span of 10 bases. CDR3 length: 15 amino acids. Looked up from germline, CDR1 is SGHRS and CDR2 is YFSETQ. This chain's CDR3 is CASSLNQGMNTEAFF. CDR3 bases: TGCGCCAGCAGCTTGAACCAGGGCATGAACACTGAAGCTTTCTTT.

The chain has TRBV11-1 and TRBJ2-7; TRBD1 agrees at 12 bases. Losses at the gene ends were 4 bases for V and 7 bases for J; bases not matched to a gene: 8. From germline, CDR1 is SGHAT and CDR2 FQDESV (reference sequence). This CDR3 is built from 15 residues. CDR3 region: CASSSNRDRGREQYF. CDR3 sequence (DNA): TGTGCCAGCAGCTCCAACCGGGACAGGGGGCGTGAGCAGTACTTC.

V is TRBV5-1 and J is TRBJ1-4; D is perhaps TRBD1 (6 bases). The germline V and J ends were trimmed by 4 bases and 8 bases, with 15 bases remaining between them. Germline loops: CDR1 SGHRS, CDR2 YFSETQ. The CDR3 consists of 14 residues. CDR3 nucleotide sequence: TGCGCCAGCAGCGTGGGGACAATCGGGGAAAAACTGTTTTTT. Translated: CASSVGTIGEKLFF.

CDR3 region: CASSEGGDGEPTDTQYF. The CDR3 nucleotides are TGTGCCAGCAGTGAGGGGGGGGACGGGGAGCCCACAGATACGCAGTATTTT. The chain recombines TRBV28 with TRBJ2-3, with D tentatively TRBD2 (7 bases). V was clipped by 5 bases and J by 2 bases, with 20 bases between them. CDR1 and CDR2 from the germline V gene are MDHEN and SYDVKM. CDR3 length: 17 amino acids.

This CDR3 is CASRARSGTGGQTNYGYTF. The DNA of the CDR3 is TGTGCCAGTAGGGCAAGATCCGGGACAGGGGGGCAAACTAACTATGGCTACACCTTC. This sequence joins TRBV19 and TRBJ1-2; TRBD1 aligns across 11 bases. Germline-derived CDR1 and CDR2 are LNHDA and SQIVND (reference sequence). V was clipped by 6 bases and J by 0 bases; unmatched bases: 15. This CDR3 is built from 19 residues.

CDR3 DNA: TGTGCCAGCAGCTTAGTCGGGTACACTGAAGCTTTCTTT. Translation gives CASSLVGYTEAFF. The chain links TRBV11-3 to TRBJ1-1; D not resolved. The CDR3 is made up of 13 amino acids. Germline CDR1 SGHNT, CDR2 YENEEA. Trimming removed 1 base at V and 3 bases at J, with 6 bases between.

The genes are TRBV19 and TRBJ2-2; TRBD2 matches at 9 bases. J lost 6 bases, V lost 4 bases, and 9 bases had no gene match. CDR3 length: 16 residues. Germline V gene sequence: CDR1 LNHDA, CDR2 SQIVND (reference sequence). The CDR3 spells CASSRTSVSYPGELFF. DNA for the CDR3: TGTGCCAGTAGTAGGACTAGCGTTTCGTATCCCGGGGAGCTGTTTTTT. Full variable domain (rest looked up from reference TRBV19 and TRBJ2-2): DGGITQSPKYLFRKEGQNVTLSCEQNLNHDAMYWYRQDPGQGLRLIYYSQIVNDFQKGDIAEGYSVSREKKESFPLTVTSAQKNPTAFYLCASSRTSVSYPGELFFGEGSRLTVL.

This chain links TRBV5-1 with TRBJ2-7; tentatively, D is TRBD2 (5 bases). V dropped 2 bases and J dropped 3 bases, with 15 bases sitting between them. Germline V gene data show CDR1 as SGHRS and CDR2 as YFSETQ. This CDR3 contains 15 residues. The CDR3 nucleotides are TGCGCCAGCAGCTTCGAACCCGGGAAATACTACGAGCAGTACTTC. It is translated as CASSFEPGKYYEQYF. The full variable domain, completed using reference TRBV5-1 and TRBJ2-7, is KAGVTQTPRYLIKTRGQQVTLSCSPISGHRSVSWYQQTPGQGLQFLFEYFSETQRNKGNFPGRFSGRQFSNSRSEMNVSTLELGDSALYLCASSFEPGKYYEQYFGPGTRLTVT.

The V call is TRBV7-6, the J call TRBJ2-5, with D perhaps matching TRBD2 (5 bases). The V gene's germline CDR1 is SGHVS and CDR2 FNYEAQ. Deletions cut 1 base from V and 4 bases from J, with 10 bases between. This CDR3 contains 14 residues. The DNA for the CDR3 is TGTGCCAGCAGCTTAGGGCGACTATCAGAGACCCAGTACTTC. It specifies CASSLGRLSETQYF.

The chain is built from TRBV4-3 and TRBJ2-3; no clear D. V lost 0 bases and J lost 2, with 9 bases in between. The length of the CDR3 is 15 residues. Germline-derived CDR1 and CDR2 are LGHNA and YSLEER. DNA of the CDR3: TGCGCCAGCAGCCAAGACGGGTTCAACACAGATACGCAGTATTTT. Residues: CASSQDGFNTDTQYF.

The chain is built from TRBV7-3 and TRBJ2-7; TRBD2 agrees at 12 bases. This CDR3 comprises 16 residues. J was trimmed by 2 bases and V by 6 bases; bases with no gene match: 8. Germline assignment: CDR1 SGHTA and CDR2 FQGTGA. The CDR3 nucleotides read TGTGCCAGCAGGGCCCTAGCGGGAGGGGTCCCCTACGAGCAGTACTTC. It is translated as CASRALAGGVPYEQYF.

This chain joins TRBV4-2 and TRBJ1-5, with 7 bases aligning to TRBD1. V lost 4 bases, J lost 7 bases, and 7 bases stayed unmatched. Germline lookup yields CDR1 LGHNA and CDR2 YNFKEQ. The length of the CDR3 is 14 residues. The CDR3 region has the DNA TGTGCCAGCAGCCCCGGGACAGACCGCCAGCCCCAGCATTTT. Translated: CASSPGTDRQPQHF.

The chain employs TRBV7-7 and TRBJ2-5; D remains ambiguous. The CDR3 is 15 residues long. Looked up from germline, CDR1 is SSHAT and CDR2 is FNYEAQ (reference sequence). Trimming took 1 base from V and 3 from J, leaving 12 bases between them. The CDR3 DNA sequence: TGTGCCAGCAGCTTAGAACGAGGCAGAGAAGAGACCCAGTACTTC. It encodes CASSLERGREETQYF.